These 9 T cell receptor beta chains were sequenced from one sample in a study of blood T cell repertoires in COVID-19. Produced via immunoSEQ multiplex PCR; TCRdb's table is partial and in-frame only. The table has 200,000 to 250,000 clones, roughly 89% seen once. Specimen: PBMCs or T cells enriched from blood (not recorded which). The receptors here all came from a man younger than 45 who had been exposed to COVID-19.

The gene calls are TRBV15 and TRBJ2-2; 7 nucleotides align to TRBD1. V shed 7 bases, J shed 3 bases, and the junction held 8 bases outside the gene matches. This CDR3 has 15 amino acids. Germline values: CDR1 LNHNV, CDR2 YYDKDF (reference sequence). CDR3 sequence reads: CATTQGDTYTGELFF. CDR3 sequence (DNA): TGTGCCACCACTCAGGGGGACACCTACACCGGGGAGCTGTTTTTT.

The chain carries TRBV24-1 and TRBJ2-2; the D gene is possibly TRBD1 (6 bases). Germline V lookup: CDR1 KGHDR, CDR2 SFDVKD. V lost 2 bases and J lost 5, with 14 bases in between. The CDR3 sequence is 16 residues long. CDR3 amino acids: CATSDSTYQGTGELFF. CDR3 nucleotides: TGTGCCACCAGTGATTCTACTTACCAGGGGACCGGGGAGCTGTTTTTT.

The chain combines TRBV19 with TRBJ1-1; no firm D call. Trimming took off 3 bases at V and 7 bases at J, with 12 bases between the two ends. Germline lookup yields CDR1 LNHDA and CDR2 SQIVND (reference sequence). The CDR3 contains 13 residues. Written as DNA, the CDR3 is TGTGCCAGTAGTATCGGCCTCGGGGATGAAGCTTTCTTT. It encodes CASSIGLGDEAFF.

The chain carries TRBV4-1 and TRBJ2-5; 14 bases agree with TRBD2. V was pared by 2 bases and J by 5 bases, with 4 bases of the junction left unmatched. The V gene's germline CDR1 is MGHRA and CDR2 YSYEKL. The CDR3 loop spans 16 amino acids. The CDR3 DNA follows: TGCGCCAGCAGCCAATGGACTAGCGGGGGGTTTGAGACCCAGTACTTC. Translated: CASSQWTSGGFETQYF.

The chain uses TRBV6-5 and TRBJ2-5, with 7 positions matching TRBD1. CDR1 is MNHEY and CDR2 is SVGAGI in the germline V gene. This CDR3 is 13 amino acids long. V lost 7 bases and J lost 2; bases outside the gene matches: 4. For the CDR3, the DNA is TGTGCCAGCATTACGGGACAGCAAGAGACCCAGTACTTC. It is translated as CASITGQQETQYF.

The chain combines TRBV24-1 with TRBJ1-1, with D possibly TRBD1 on 5 matching bases. CDR3 length equals 11 residues. V was clipped by 11 bases and J by 5 bases, with 11 bases between them. The V gene's germline CDR1 is KGHDR and CDR2 SFDVKD. The CDR3 spells CAIGGGTEAFF. CDR3 nucleotide sequence: TGTGCCATCGGGGGGGGGACTGAAGCTTTCTTT.

The genes are TRBV5-1 and TRBJ1-1; TRBD1 might be the D (6 bases). Germline V gives CDR1 SGHRS, CDR2 YFSETQ. The ends were cut back, 1 base at V and 4 bases at J, with 14 bases in the middle. The CDR3 has 15 residues. CDR3 sequence: CASSLYGRGVTEAFF. CDR3 in DNA: TGCGCCAGCAGCTTGTATGGCAGGGGAGTCACTGAAGCTTTCTTT.

The chain combines TRBV4-3 with TRBJ1-5; tentative D call: TRBD1 (5 bases). Germline V gene data show CDR1 as LGHNA and CDR2 as YSLEER. This CDR3 contains 15 residues. V was trimmed by 0 bases and J by 8 bases, leaving 14 bases between them. The CDR3 sequence: CASSQDLGPREPQHF. The CDR3, as DNA: TGCGCCAGCAGCCAAGATCTCGGCCCCAGGGAGCCCCAGCATTTT.

V is TRBV7-9 and J is TRBJ2-2, with TRBD1 matching 7 bases. The germline CDR1 and CDR2 sequences are SEHNR and FQNEAQ (reference sequence). With V trimmed by 3 bases and J by 1 base, 2 bases remained unmatched. CDR3 length: 15 residues. DNA for the CDR3: TGTGCCAGCAGCTTCGGGACAGTGAACACCGGGGAGCTGTTTTTT. Translated: CASSFGTVNTGELFF. The full variable domain, its missing parts supplied by reference TRBV7-9 and TRBJ2-2, is DTGVSQNPRHKITKRGQNVTFRCDPISEHNRLYWYRQTLGQGPEFLTYFQNEAQLEKSRLLSDRFSAERPKGSFSTLEIQRTEQGDSAMYLCASSFGTVNTGELFFGEGSRLTVL.